One and the same sample provided the 23 T cell receptor beta chains below, sequenced in a study. TCRdb used MiXCR to reprocess the RT-PCR reads, holding one entry per CDR3 protein. The sample consists of fewer than 800,000 distinct CDR3 sequences, 13% to 15% of them appearing once. The specimen sequenced was memory CD4+ T cells from blood. These TCRs come from a female donor in good health, serving as a healthy control.

This clonotype was observed many times. The rearrangement joins TRBV6-2 or TRBV6-3 to TRBJ1-1; unclear D gene. Germline V gives CDR1 MNHEY, CDR2 SVGEGT. The CDR3 spans 11 residues. The V and J ends lost 7 bases and 1 base respectively, with 4 bases between them. The CDR3 region is CASMQNTEAFF. The CDR3 nucleotides are TGTGCCAGCATGCAGAACACTGAAGCTTTCTTT.

This clonotype was counted between two and nine times. The CDR3: CASSLREGGQPQHF. The CDR3, as DNA: TGTGCCAGCAGCTTAAGAGAGGGAGGTCAGCCCCAGCATTTT. The V and J genes are TRBV7-6 and TRBJ1-5, with D hard to call. Trimming pared 2 bases from V and 6 bases from J, leaving 11 bases between. Per germline, CDR1 SGHVS and CDR2 FNYEAQ. CDR3 length: 14 residues.

This clonotype was counted ten times or more. The chain combines TRBV20-1 with TRBJ1-5, with D tentatively TRBD1 (6 bases). Germline lookup yields CDR1 DFQATT and CDR2 SNEGSKA (reference sequence). The CDR3 sequence is 12 residues long. Trimming shortened V by 3 bases and J by 5 bases, and 8 bases separated the two germline ends. CDR3 bases: TGCAGTGCTAGCAGGGGAGATCAGCCCCAGCATTTT. It codes for CSASRGDQPQHF.

The chain is built from TRBV9 and TRBJ1-6; D remains ambiguous. The CDR3 spans 15 residues. Trimming left V 0 bases short and J 3 bases short, with 7 bases between. The V gene's germline CDR1 is SGDLS and CDR2 YYNGEE. The CDR3 is CASSVAAGYNSPLHF. In DNA form, the CDR3 reads TGTGCCAGCAGCGTAGCTGCTGGCTATAATTCACCCCTCCACTTT.

The chain is built from TRBV28 and TRBJ2-7; TRBD1 might be the D (6 bases). The CDR3 runs 14 residues. The V end was cut by 5 bases, the J end by 4 bases, with 15 bases between. CDR1 is MDHEN and CDR2 is SYDVKM in the germline V gene. CDR3 sequence (DNA): TGTGCCAGCAGTGCCGGACAGAAAGAGTACGAGCAGTACTTC. It encodes CASSAGQKEYEQYF.

This clonotype was seen repeatedly, ten times or more. At one boundary the junction diverges from the germline segment, which might be a read error. V gene TRBV12-3 or TRBV12-4 combines with J gene TRBJ2-7; D may be TRBD1 or TRBD2 (5 bases each). The CDR3 has 11 amino acids. CDR3 bases: TGTGCCAGCACTCTTGGAGCGGACACCTTCTTC. This translates into CASTLGADTFF.

The chain couples TRBV11-2 to TRBJ2-3; unclear D gene. Germline values: CDR1 SGHAT, CDR2 FQNNGV. This CDR3 region has 15 residues. The germline V and J ends were trimmed by 5 bases and 0 bases, with 12 bases remaining between them. The CDR3 nucleotides are TGTGCCAGCAGCGCCGACTTAATCAGCACAGATACGCAGTATTTT. It codes for CASSADLISTDTQYF.

This clonotype showed up many times. V usage is TRBV7-2 and J usage is TRBJ2-7; D unclear. CDR1 is SGHTA and CDR2 is FQGNSA in the germline V gene. This CDR3 comprises 13 residues. Trimming removed 5 bases from V and 6 bases from J, with 14 bases in between. Written as DNA, the CDR3 is TGTGCCAGCAGCCCAGCTCCAAGCCGCGAGCAGTACTTC. Translated: CASSPAPSREQYF.

The chain combines TRBV28 with TRBJ2-1; 12 nucleotides agree with TRBD2. Germline trimming cut 7 bases from V and 4 bases from J; bases unmatched to any gene: 11. CDR3 length: 17 amino acids. From germline, CDR1 is MDHEN and CDR2 SYDVKM. The CDR3 is CASMGTSGQVGYNEQFF. DNA of the CDR3: TGTGCCAGCATGGGGACTAGCGGGCAGGTGGGTTACAATGAGCAGTTCTTC.

This clonotype was seen repeatedly, ten times or more. The chain recombines TRBV10-3 with TRBJ2-5, with TRBD1 as a possible D gene (6 bases). V was trimmed by 2 bases and J by 3 bases, leaving 10 bases between them. Germline V gene lookup returns CDR1 ENHRY and CDR2 SYGVKD. This CDR3 spans 14 amino acids. The CDR3 loop is CAISEPGVEETQYF. In nucleotides, the CDR3 is TGTGCCATCAGTGAGCCAGGGGTGGAAGAGACCCAGTACTTC.

This clonotype has more than one count but fewer than ten. V gene TRBV7-7 combines with J gene TRBJ1-3; D is undetermined. CDR3 length: 13 amino acids. Germline V gene sequence: CDR1 SSHAT, CDR2 FNYEAQ (reference sequence). Trimming stripped 3 bases from V and 4 bases from J, with 7 bases between. The CDR3 is CASSLNWGNTIYF. The CDR3 DNA reads as TGTGCCAGCAGCTTGAACTGGGGAAACACCATATATTTT. The variable domain in full, completed from reference TRBV7-7 and TRBJ1-3, reads GAGVSQSPRYKVTKRGQDVTLRCDPISSHATLYWYQQALGQGPEFLTYFNYEAQPDKSGLPSDRFSAERPEGSISTLTIQRTEQRDSAMYRCASSLNWGNTIYFGEGSWLTVV.

This clonotype was counted ten times or more. This chain links TRBV20-1 with TRBJ2-7; D possibly corresponds to TRBD2 (5 bases). The germline V gene encodes CDR1 DFQATT and CDR2 SNEGSKA (reference sequence). The CDR3 has 14 amino acids. The V end was cut by 0 bases, the J end by 8 bases, with 17 bases between. The CDR3 DNA is TGCAGTGCTAGAGATGGAGGAAAGTCCGCCAAGCAGTACTTC. Its protein product is CSARDGGKSAKQYF.

As to this clonotype: This may come from a read error, since a much larger clone is one base off. The CDR3 sequence is CSAREGAEQFF. The CDR3 DNA reads as TGCAGTGCTAGGGAGGGAGCTGAGCAGTTCTTC. The chain combines TRBV20-1 with TRBJ2-1, with D possibly being TRBD2 (6 bases). The CDR3 consists of 11 residues. Germline CDR1 DFQATT, CDR2 SNEGSKA (reference sequence). V was trimmed by 3 bases and J by 9 bases, leaving 9 bases between them.

This clonotype showed up just a few times. This sequence joins TRBV6-1 and TRBJ2-7, with D maybe TRBD2 (6 bases). The germline gives CDR1 MNHNS, CDR2 SASEGT. This CDR3 region has 14 residues. The V and J ends lost 6 bases and 4 bases respectively, with 16 bases between them. CDR3 bases: TGTGCCAGCAGCCGGACGGGGCGGGGATACGAGCAGTACTTC. Its translation is CASSRTGRGYEQYF.

The chain has TRBV12-3 or TRBV12-4 and TRBJ2-5, with TRBD2 matching 12 bases. V lost 5 bases to trimming and J lost 2 bases; unmatched junction nucleotides: 6. The CDR3 is 16 amino acids. The CDR3 DNA reads as TGTGCCAGCAGTGCACGACTAGCGGGAGTTCAAGAGACCCAGTACTTC. Encoded protein: CASSARLAGVQETQYF.

This clonotype was counted between two and nine times. The chain links TRBV10-3 to TRBJ1-1; the D is unclear. Trimming stripped 2 bases from V and 4 bases from J, with 5 bases between. The CDR3 consists of 12 residues. Germline V CDR1 and CDR2: ENHRY, SYGVKD. The CDR3 region is CAISEVLTEAFF. The CDR3 nucleotides are TGTGCCATCAGTGAGGTGCTCACTGAAGCTTTCTTT.

This clonotype was observed a few times. The chain recombines TRBV12-3 or TRBV12-4 with TRBJ1-5; D not resolved. The CDR3 has 13 amino acids. V dropped 0 bases and J dropped 4 bases, with 4 bases sitting between them. Here the CDR3 reads CASSLAWNQPQHF. DNA for the CDR3: TGTGCCAGCAGTTTAGCATGGAATCAGCCCCAGCATTTT.

This clonotype has a handful of counts. The chain carries TRBV28 and TRBJ2-1, with 9 bases that match TRBD2. Germline CDR1 is MDHEN and CDR2 is SYDVKM. This CDR3 has 13 residues. After removal of 5 bases from V and 13 bases from J, the junction contained 9 bases not matched to a gene. The CDR3 DNA is TGTGCCAGCAGTGCGACTTATAGCGGGAGCCAGTTCTTC. It yields the protein CASSATYSGSQFF.

This clonotype has more than one count but fewer than ten. This chain connects TRBV12-3 or TRBV12-4 to TRBJ1-2, with 9 bases identical to TRBD1. The CDR3 is 13 residues long. Trimming at V came to 3 bases and at J to 8 bases, leaving 4 bases not matched to a gene. The CDR3 bases are TGTGCCAGCAGTTTCGCCGGGACAGGGGGCTACACCTTC. Translation gives CASSFAGTGGYTF.

This clonotype showed up many times. The J gene is TRBJ2-7, the V gene TRBV10-2; 7 bases align to TRBD1. V was clipped by 3 bases and J by 2 bases; unmatched bases: 4. CDR3 size: 14 residues. Germline V gives CDR1 WSHSY, CDR2 SAAADI. The chain's CDR3 is CASSDSQGAYEQYF. CDR3 coding DNA: TGCGCCAGCAGTGATTCCCAGGGGGCCTACGAGCAGTACTTC.

The rearrangement uses TRBV7-2 and TRBJ2-3; D might be TRBD1 or TRBD2, each matching 7 bases. V was cut by 5 bases and J by 1 base, with 16 bases left in between. Germline CDR1 is SGHTA and CDR2 is FQGNSA. CDR3 size: 16 residues. The CDR3 spells CASSLRGGMGTDTQYF. DNA of the CDR3: TGTGCCAGCAGCCTCAGGGGGGGGATGGGCACAGATACGCAGTATTTT.

In this sample, this clonotype turned up once. Its ends do not fully match the called genes, so a read error is possible. The chain couples TRBV20-1 to TRBJ2-1; 12 nucleotides match TRBD2. This CDR3 has 14 amino acids. Germline V gene sequence: CDR1 DFQATT, CDR2 SNEGSKA (reference sequence). The CDR3 nucleotides read TGCAGTGCAATCGCTAGCGGGAGGGAGGATGAGCAGTTATTC. Translation: CSAIASGREDEQLF.

In its sample, this clonotype was seen a few times. The chain carries TRBV7-2 and TRBJ2-1; 9 bases agree with TRBD2. The length of the CDR3 is 15 residues. V was clipped by 0 bases and J by 10 bases; unmatched bases: 7. CDR1 is SGHTA, CDR2 FQGNSA, per germline. CDR3 region: CASSLASGRAAEQFF. In DNA, the CDR3 is TGTGCCAGCAGCTTAGCTAGCGGGAGAGCGGCCGAGCAGTTCTTC.